These 28 T cell receptor beta chains were all obtained from the same sample, sequenced in a study of human T cells and chemical hapten exposure. Time point reported: patch test 3, about 24 weeks after DPC sensitization. Treatment described: therapeutic diphenylcyclopropenone sensitization with weekly scalp DPC. One entry per CDR3 protein, called by TCRdb with MiXCR from the RACE reads. The data show about 160,000 distinct CDR3 sequences, 25% to 35% seen once. The material was whole blood, obtained in connection with sensitization to the hapten diphenylcyclopropenone (DPC). The receptors here all came from a woman aged 18-35 years with alopecia areata. Some clones in this sample may be carry-over from other donors' samples.

The chain joins TRBV20-1 to TRBJ2-7, with 9 bases identical to TRBD1. CDR3 length: 13 residues. V lost 5 bases, J lost 6 bases, and 8 bases stayed unmatched. CDR1 and CDR2 from the germline V gene are DFQATT and SNEGSKA (reference sequence). The CDR3 nucleotides are TGCAGTGCTGGTGGGGCGGACAGGGGCGAGCAGTACTTC. It yields the protein CSAGGADRGEQYF.

The chain couples TRBV7-9 to TRBJ2-1; TRBD1 matches at 10 bases. With 3 bases clipped from V and 8 bases from J, the junction kept 1 base outside the gene matches. The CDR3 has 13 amino acids. The germline V gene encodes CDR1 SEHNR and CDR2 FQNEAQ (reference sequence). CDR3 in DNA: TGTGCCAGCAGCTTGGACAGGGGGTATGAGCAGTTCTTC. Residues: CASSLDRGYEQFF. Filled out from reference TRBV7-9 and TRBJ2-1, the complete variable domain reads DTGVSQNPRHKITKRGQNVTFRCDPISEHNRLYWYRQTLGQGPEFLTYFQNEAQLEKSRLLSDRFSAERPKGSFSTLEIQRTEQGDSAMYLCASSLDRGYEQFFGPGTRLTVL.

The chain couples TRBV9 to TRBJ1-2; D ambiguous. The V end was cut by 0 bases, the J end by 0 bases, with 6 bases between. Germline CDR1 is SGDLS and CDR2 is YYNGEE. The CDR3 runs 14 residues. CDR3 sequence (DNA): TGTGCCAGCAGCGTAGAGGCGACTAACTATGGCTACACCTTC. Amino acids: CASSVEATNYGYTF.

The V and J genes are TRBV18 and TRBJ1-1; 12 bases agree with TRBD1. V lost 6 bases and J lost 1; bases outside the gene matches: 3. CDR3 length: 15 residues. Germline loops: CDR1 KGHSH, CDR2 LQKENI. CDR3 sequence (DNA): TGTGCCAGCTCCGGGACAGGGGGCAAGAACACTGAAGCTTTCTTT. Protein product: CASSGTGGKNTEAFF.

The chain joins TRBV21-1 to TRBJ2-7; no check of the table's D call, TRBD1, against the DNA was made. TRBV21-1 is annotated as a pseudogene. The CDR3 has 16 amino acids. CDR3: CASSSSGTEPSYEQYF. The CDR3 nucleotides read TGTGCCAGCAGCAGCTCCGGGACCGAACCCTCCTACGAGCAGTACTTC.

The V gene is TRBV10-3, the J gene TRBJ2-7, with no clear D. CDR3 length: 14 amino acids. CDR1 and CDR2 from the germline V gene are ENHRY and SYGVKD. V was shortened by 2 bases and J by 2 bases, with 10 bases between the two germline ends. CDR3 protein: CAISENPGPYEQYF. In DNA form, the CDR3 reads TGTGCCATCAGTGAGAACCCGGGCCCCTACGAGCAGTACTTC.

The CDR3: CASSPGPAETQYF. CDR3 DNA sequence: TGTGCCAGCAGCCCCGGCCCCGCGGAGACCCAGTACTTC. The V and J genes are TRBV7-2 and TRBJ2-5, with D uncertain. CDR1 and CDR2 (germline): SGHTA, FQGNSA. This CDR3 has 13 residues. V was clipped by 5 bases and J by 5 bases, with 12 bases between them.

A word on this clonotype: A read error may produce the germline difference seen at one junction end. The chain couples TRBV4-1 to TRBJ1-4; 7 positions match TRBD1. This CDR3 comprises 10 residues. CDR1 is MGHRA and CDR2 is YSYEKL in the germline V gene. DNA of the CDR3: TGCGCCAGCACTTTGAAGGGACAGTCTTTT. It is translated as CASTLKGQSF.

This clonotype has a handful of counts. The V and J genes are TRBV4-2 and TRBJ2-3; D unclear. V gave up 0 bases and J gave up 0 bases, with 7 bases separating them. The length of the CDR3 is 15 residues. Germline lookup yields CDR1 LGHNA and CDR2 YNFKEQ. As DNA, the CDR3 is TGTGCCAGCAGCCAAGAGGGCGTGAGCACAGATACGCAGTATTTT. Its translation is CASSQEGVSTDTQYF.

DNA of the CDR3: TGCGCCAGCAGCTACACACAGGGGGCGTCCCAAAAACTGTTTTTT. This translates into CASSYTQGASQKLFF. V is TRBV4-1 and J is TRBJ1-4, with TRBD1 matching 9 bases. There are 15 residues in the CDR3. The V gene's germline CDR1 is MGHRA and CDR2 YSYEKL. J was trimmed by 9 bases and V by 5 bases; bases with no gene match: 10.

This clonotype came up many times. The chain has TRBV29-1 and TRBJ2-7; D not resolved. Germline CDR1 and CDR2: SQVTM and ANQGSEA. V was pared by 1 base and J by 1 base, with 11 bases between. This CDR3 has 14 residues. CDR3 residues: CSVEGGHGSYEQYF. The CDR3 nucleotides are TGCAGCGTTGAAGGGGGTCACGGATCCTACGAGCAGTACTTC.

The J gene is TRBJ2-7, the V gene TRBV4-3, with TRBD1 as a possible D gene (6 bases). CDR1 LGHNA and CDR2 YSLEER come from the germline V gene. This CDR3 has 19 amino acids. V was pared by 0 bases and J by 0 bases, with 21 bases between. DNA for the CDR3: TGCGCCAGCAGCCAAGAACCCCTTTCTCCCAGCAGGGGCTCCTACGAGCAGTACTTC. It is translated as CASSQEPLSPSRGSYEQYF.

The V gene is TRBV4-1, the J gene TRBJ1-6; no clear D gene. CDR1 and CDR2 (germline): MGHRA, YSYEKL. CDR3 length equals 15 residues. V was cut by 0 bases and J by 7 bases, with 10 bases left in between. CDR3 in amino acids: CASSQDERRNSPLHF. The CDR3 DNA sequence: TGCGCCAGCAGCCAAGATGAGAGGCGCAATTCACCCCTCCACTTT.

V usage is TRBV5-1 and J usage is TRBJ1-2, with D possibly TRBD1 on 6 matching bases. The CDR3 is made up of 13 amino acids. Germline assignment: CDR1 SGHRS and CDR2 YFSETQ. V lost 5 bases to trimming and J lost 2 bases, with 10 bases between them. CDR3 region: CASRPGTNYGYTF. The CDR3 DNA sequence: TGCGCCAGCAGACCCGGGACAAACTATGGCTACACCTTC.

This clonotype came up a few times. The chain has TRBV27 and TRBJ1-6; a possible D gene is TRBD1 (5 bases). The V gene lost 2 bases and the J gene lost 7 bases, with 9 bases spanning the gap. The CDR3 contains 14 residues. CDR1 MNHEY and CDR2 SMNVEV come from the germline V gene (reference sequence). Here the CDR3 DNA reads TGTGCCAGCAGTTTAAAAGGGGTGAATTCACCCCTCCACTTT. Its protein product is CASSLKGVNSPLHF.

The chain recombines TRBV4-3 with TRBJ1-4; D is unresolved. V gave up 1 base and J gave up 7 bases, with 10 bases separating them. The CDR3 has 14 residues. CDR1 LGHNA and CDR2 YSLEER come from the germline V gene. CDR3 sequence: CASSQGGGFEKLFF. CDR3 DNA sequence: TGCGCCAGCAGCCAAGGCGGAGGGTTTGAAAAACTGTTTTTT.

The genes are TRBV6-2 or TRBV6-3 and TRBJ1-2; no reliable D call. CDR3 length: 15 residues. Per the germline V gene, CDR1 is MNHEY and CDR2 is SVGEGT. V shed 6 bases and J shed 4 bases, with 18 bases lying between them. The DNA for the CDR3 is TGTGCCAGCAGAGAATGGGAACCGGTAACCTATGGCTACACCTTC. Amino acids: CASREWEPVTYGYTF.

This chain uses TRBV6-5 with TRBJ1-5; D remains unclear. The CDR3 runs to 15 residues. Germline CDR1 reads MNHEY; CDR2 reads SVGAGI. Trimming removed 0 bases from V and 0 bases from J, with 6 bases in between. This CDR3 is CASSYSINSNQPQHF. The CDR3 region has the DNA TGTGCCAGCAGTTACTCAATTAATAGCAATCAGCCCCAGCATTTT.

This clonotype was observed a few times. V gene TRBV5-6 combines with J gene TRBJ2-1; TRBD2 matches at 9 bases. CDR3 length equals 15 residues. Germline V gene lookup returns CDR1 SGHDT and CDR2 YYEEEE. The J segment lost 3 bases and the V segment lost 6 bases, leaving 7 bases of the junction unmatched. For the CDR3, the DNA is TGTGCCAGCACCGCCAGAGCGGGAGGCTACAATGAGCAGTTCTTC. Its translation: CASTARAGGYNEQFF.

This chain connects TRBV4-1 to TRBJ2-7; D unresolved. V was clipped by 4 bases and J by 6 bases, with 10 bases between them. From germline, CDR1 is MGHRA and CDR2 YSYEKL. The CDR3 spans 12 residues. The CDR3 sequence is CASSRQVGEQYF. For the CDR3, the DNA is TGCGCCAGCAGCCGCCAGGTAGGCGAGCAGTACTTC.

This clonotype was seen only a few times. The chain combines TRBV20-1 with TRBJ2-7; possible D gene TRBD1, 6 bases. Germline CDR1 and CDR2: DFQATT and SNEGSKA (reference sequence). The CDR3 totals 12 residues. Trimming removed 5 bases at V and 6 bases at J, with 14 bases between. The CDR3 loop reads CSAYEDSPEQYF. The CDR3 region has the DNA TGCAGTGCTTACGAGGACAGTCCCGAGCAGTACTTC.

This clonotype was observed a few times. This chain joins TRBV6-2 or TRBV6-3 and TRBJ1-1; 10 bases match TRBD1. Germline V gene data show CDR1 as MNHEY and CDR2 as SVGEGT. V lost 4 bases and J lost 2; bases outside the gene matches: 4. The CDR3 has 15 amino acids. The CDR3 nucleotides read TGTGCCAGCAGTTCCTTGACAGGGGGCAACACTGAAGCTTTCTTT. Its translation is CASSSLTGGNTEAFF.

V usage is TRBV5-1 and J usage is TRBJ1-4; tentatively, D is TRBD1 (6 bases). The CDR3 is 14 residues long. The germline V gene encodes CDR1 SGHRS and CDR2 YFSETQ. V was pared by 3 bases and J by 7 bases, with 13 bases between. CDR3 nucleotides: TGCGCCAGCAGCTCGGACGGGGGGCGTGAAAAACTGTTTTTT. It translates to CASSSDGGREKLFF.

V gene TRBV7-6 combines with J gene TRBJ2-2, with D perhaps TRBD1 or TRBD2 (5 bases each). The CDR3 extends over 16 amino acids. Per the germline V gene, CDR1 is SGHVS and CDR2 is FNYEAQ. Between the trimmed V and J ends, which lost 5 bases and 1 base, there was a span of 14 bases. CDR3 in amino acids: CASSQGTQMNTGELFF. The CDR3 bases are TGTGCCAGCAGCCAAGGGACCCAAATGAACACCGGGGAGCTGTTTTTT.

The chain has TRBV4-2 and TRBJ1-1; tentative D call: TRBD1 (6 bases). Germline V gene lookup returns CDR1 LGHNA and CDR2 YNFKEQ. Trimming left V 4 bases short and J 6 bases short, with 18 bases between. The CDR3 spans 15 residues. DNA of the CDR3: TGTGCCAGCAGCCCCCGGGACAAAGATCCGGCTGAAGCTTTCTTT. The encoded protein is CASSPRDKDPAEAFF.

The chain carries TRBV2 and TRBJ2-1; TRBD2 might be the D (5 bases). Trimming cost V 6 bases and J 6 bases, with 15 bases left between them. CDR1 SNHLY and CDR2 FYNNEI come from the germline V gene. The CDR3 consists of 14 residues. In DNA form, the CDR3 reads TGTGCCAGCAGCCCCGGCACTAGAGTCAATGAGCAGTTCTTC. This codes for CASSPGTRVNEQFF.

This clonotype was picked up a small number of times. V and J are TRBV6-2 or TRBV6-3 and TRBJ2-5; 11 positions agree with TRBD2. The V segment lost 0 bases and the J segment 5 bases; nucleotides outside the gene matches: 8. The V gene's germline CDR1 is MNHEY and CDR2 SVGEGT. The length of the CDR3 is 17 residues. In nucleotides, the CDR3 is TGTGCCAGCAGTTACTCGGTAGCGGGAGGGCCGGAGGAGACCCAGTACTTC. It codes for CASSYSVAGGPEETQYF.

This clonotype was detected a few times. The chain carries TRBV29-1 and TRBJ2-3, with D perhaps matching TRBD1 (5 bases). Between the trimmed V and J ends, which lost 1 base and 3 bases, there was a span of 11 bases. There are 14 residues in the CDR3. Germline V gives CDR1 SQVTM, CDR2 ANQGSEA. This CDR3 is CSVEVAAGTDTQYF. CDR3 nucleotide sequence: TGCAGCGTTGAAGTTGCGGCAGGGACAGATACGCAGTATTTT.